This TCR beta chain was sequenced for a study of cytomegalovirus exposure and HLA in healthy donors. The study's findings and limits: Subsequent analysis found a tendency for first-cohort TCR clusters to co-occur within the approximately 130 validation repertoires. Cytomegalovirus-associated TCR beta chains were listed, numbering roughly 150.

Sequenced by immunoSEQ multiplex PCR; TCRdb stores in-frame clones only, minus some. The sample lists 120,000 to 150,000 clones; about nine tenths were seen once. About this clone: The antigen is undetermined.

The germline V gene encodes CDR1 SGHVS and CDR2 FQNEAQ. This CDR3 is built from 17 residues. V trimming: 2 bases; J trimming: 6 bases; junction bases outside the gene matches: 11. Among the roughly 110 subjects of the validation cohort, separate from the approximately 670-subject first cohort, were the donors. Sequenced material: PBMCs. This clonotype was sampled from a man between 18 and 35 years old in good health and CMV-seronegative. V and J are TRBV7-8 and TRBJ2-7, with 12 bases lining up with TRBD1. The CDR3 here is CASSLRTGQGAWPEQYV. CDR3 sequence (DNA): TGTGCCAGCAGCTTACGCACGGGACAGGGGGCCTGGCCCGAGCAGTACGTC.